This T cell receptor beta chain is drawn from a study of blood T cell repertoires in COVID-19. Study-level background: The analysed material was cDNA or gDNA that came from T cells, B-cell-depleted T cells, or PBMCs.

The CDR3 is made up of 13 amino acids. V gave up 10 bases and J gave up 6 bases; unmatched junction bases: 4. Germline V CDR1 and CDR2: SGHRS, YFSETQ. In the authors' methods: Reference gene primers were amplified, and this amplification served to estimate nucleated cell counts. This table comes from immunoSEQ multiplex PCR, and its TCRdb copy is limited to in-frame clones, with some not included. The D gene and trimming were derived from the DNA, and the V and J assignments and clone size from that table. The sample lists about 140,000 clones; 80% to 90% were seen once. The chain employs TRBV5-1 and TRBJ2-7; 16 nucleotides align to TRBD2. Sequences were obtained from peripheral blood. The sequence came from a woman aged 45-60 years with acute or convalescent COVID-19. The CDR3 nucleotides read TGCGCCTGCGGGACTAGCGGGAGGGCCGAGCAGTACTTC. It specifies CACGTSGRAEQYF.